The rows below give T cell receptor beta chains drawn from one sample of a study of CD4 T cells in relation to SARS-CoV-2 and coronaviruses. Clones were read by immunoSEQ multiplex PCR, and TCRdb kept only the in-frame ones, dropping some. This table holds approximately 70,000 clones, about 92% found once. Material for sequencing was naive CD4+ T cells from PBMCs. All receptors come from a human donor in good health. CDR3s include the opening cysteine and the closing phenylalanine or tryptophan. Not every row has a clone size; where given, it reads once, few, many or a size class.

V,size,CDR3
TRBV5-1,once,CASSLNQGWGGNSPLHF
TRBV19,-,CATKRGTGPYEQYF
TRBV28,-,CASSLDRGYGYTF
TRBV9,once,CASSSSTSGGSYTGELFF
TRBV7-2,-,CASSLASVSGNTIYF
TRBV5-5,-,CASSKTTSVNEQFF
TRBV6-2/TRBV6-3,-,CASSYSSGVNTEAFF
TRBV7-2,once,CASLPKGYYNEQFF
TRBV20-1,-,CSASMGAQADTQYF
TRBV19,-,CASKEGKAFTNGYTF
TRBV19,-,CASSIDRELNYGYTF
TRBV10-3,-,CAISEHDRPDTQYF
TRBV15,-,CATSRVDRTYEQYF
TRBV2,-,CASSEAPLRQGVEKLFF
TRBV5-1,-,CASSPPRGNTGELFF
TRBV21-1,-,CASSTDWTNYGYTF
TRBV29-1,-,CSAGRGGAEAFF
TRBV7-2,-,CASSFQQGPAYEQYF
TRBV9,-,CASSLGPLALSTDTQYF
TRBV6-1,-,CASSESGQADEQYF
TRBV28,once,CASSLEEKLFF
TRBV10-1,-,CASSAGAYEQYF
TRBV3-1/TRBV3-2,-,CASSHPGRSTDTQYF
TRBV28,-,CASSLDRGQYNSPLHF
TRBV2,-,CASTEDLYNEQFF
TRBV3-1/TRBV3-2,-,CASSQASNSPLHF
TRBV3-1/TRBV3-2,-,CASRHRGANYGYTF
TRBV5-1,-,CASSLSLTRNTDTQYF
TRBV9,-,CASSVGPGSSYEQYF
TRBV6-5,-,CASSINRGLYGYTF
TRBV18,once,CASSPGESPYLFF
TRBV9,few,CASSQRSSSYNSPLHF
TRBV5-4,-,CASSLVGDRENIQYF
TRBV18,-,CASSPGQVNQPQHF
TRBV12-3/TRBV12-4,-,CASSIFGTDTQYF
TRBV3-1/TRBV3-2,-,CASSLRTGGETFF
TRBV19,-,CASSIAGSFSNQPQHF
TRBV19,-,CASSSTSFTGELFF
TRBV3-1/TRBV3-2,-,CASSQFYGYTF
TRBV6-6,-,CASSYRQGEDNEQFF